A single sample is the source of the 5 T cell receptor beta chains below, sequenced in a study of cytomegalovirus exposure and HLA in healthy donors. Primers for the PCR totalled 60 Vbeta and 13 Jbeta. TCRdb's copy holds only in-frame clones and misses some; the assay was immunoSEQ multiplex PCR. The table records roughly 100,000 clones, 79% of them present only once. Sequenced: PBMCs. These TCRs come from a woman in her forties in good health and CMV-seronegative.

The chain links TRBV2 to TRBJ2-3; D is undetermined. Germline V lookup: CDR1 SNHLY, CDR2 FYNNEI. V dropped 3 bases and J dropped 2 bases, with 9 bases sitting between them. CDR3 size: 14 residues. In nucleotides, the CDR3 is TGTGCCAGCAGTGATGAGAATTTCACAGATACGCAGTATTTT. It encodes CASSDENFTDTQYF.

The chain is built from TRBV19 and TRBJ1-3; D is ambiguous. With 6 bases removed from V and 0 bases from J, the gap between germline ends came to 6 bases. CDR1 and CDR2 from the germline V gene are LNHDA and SQIVND (reference sequence). This CDR3 comprises 13 residues. The CDR3 DNA sequence: TGTGCCAGTAGGGGCTCCTCTGGAAACACCATATATTTT. Protein sequence: CASRGSSGNTIYF.

V and J are TRBV7-6 and TRBJ2-1; 9 bases fit TRBD2. CDR1 is SGHVS, CDR2 FNYEAQ, per germline. This CDR3 spans 14 amino acids. V lost 1 base, J lost 7 bases, and 2 bases stayed unmatched. CDR3 protein: CASSLGGGANEQFF. The CDR3 DNA reads TGTGCCAGCAGCTTAGGCGGGGGGGCGAATGAGCAGTTCTTC.

The rearrangement uses TRBV2 and TRBJ1-5; 9 nucleotides match TRBD1. With V trimmed by 7 bases and J by 5 bases, 6 bases remained unmatched. The CDR3 has 14 amino acids. CDR1 is SNHLY and CDR2 is FYNNEI in the germline V gene. CDR3 sequence: CASNGGQGYQPQHF. For the CDR3, the DNA is TGTGCCAGCAATGGGGGACAGGGATATCAGCCCCAGCATTTT. The whole variable domain, remainder taken from reference TRBV2 and TRBJ1-5, is EPEVTQTPSHQVTQMGQEVILRCVPISNHLYFYWYRQILGQKVEFLVSFYNNEISEKSEIFDDQFSVERPDGSNFTLKIRSTKLEDSAMYFCASNGGQGYQPQHFGDGTRLSIL.

This chain links TRBV28 with TRBJ2-5; D is perhaps TRBD1 (7 bases). TRBJ2-7 explains the end of the DNA better; the J call may be wrong. The V gene's germline CDR1 is MDHEN and CDR2 SYDVKM. There are 15 residues in the CDR3. Here the CDR3 reads CASSPGVQGLYEQYF. The DNA for the CDR3 is TGTGCCAGCAGTCCGGGGGTACAGGGGCTCTACGAGCAGTACTTC.